This TCR beta chain was captured by sequencing in a study of CD4 T cells in relation to SARS-CoV-2 and coronaviruses. Only in-frame clones appear in the TCRdb table, and some are missing; sequencing was by immunoSEQ multiplex PCR. The top ten clones hold about 14% of a sample with almost 30,000 clones, around 80% of them seen once. Before the COVID-19 pandemic, during about 2010-2019, CD4+ T cells were taken from unexposed donors. CD4+ T cells were isolated from the cells after about ten days of culture. Germline CDR1 and CDR2: SEHNR and FQNEAQ (reference sequence). The trim removed 5 bases at V and 0 bases at J, leaving 9 bases unmatched. The CDR3 totals 16 residues. As regards this clone: Its target is not known.

Sequenced: CD4+ T cells from PBMCs, cultured in vitro. V gene TRBV7-9 combines with J gene TRBJ2-5; 7 bases are shared with TRBD1. This TCR was recovered from a human donor in good health. The CDR3 is CASSPLGQLYQETQYF. CDR3 nucleotides: TGTGCCAGCAGCCCATTGGGACAGCTGTACCAAGAGACCCAGTACTTC.